The TCR beta chain under discussion was sequenced for a study of control samples from healthy donors and cancer patients. Trimming stripped 5 bases from V and 4 bases from J, with 27 bases between. Germline V lookup: CDR1 SGHAT, CDR2 FQNNGV. This CDR3 has 18 amino acids. Only in-frame clones appear in the TCRdb table, and some are missing; sequencing was by immunoSEQ multiplex PCR. The top ten hold approximately 16% of the sample, which has 65,000 to 100,000 clones, 91% seen once. J is TRBJ2-7 and V is TRBV11-2; D remains unclear. The sample taken for sequencing was blood. The source is a man in his fifties or sixties in good health. The CDR3 DNA sequence: TGTGCCAGCAGCGCCTCTGACCCCCTGACCTCAATTCAATACGAGCAGTACTTC. The encoded protein is CASSASDPLTSIQYEQYF. Variable domain in full (rest from reference TRBV11-2 and TRBJ2-7): EAGVAQSPRYKIIEKRQSVAFWCNPISGHATLYWYQQILGQGPKLLIQFQNNGVVDDSQLPKDRFSAERLKGVDSTLKIQPAKLEDSAVYLCASSASDPLTSIQYEQYFGPGTRLTVT.